This is a list of T cell receptor beta chains from one sample in a study of molecular identifiers for immune sequencing clone quantification. TCRdb analysed the PCR reads with MiXCR anew, one entry per CDR3 protein. This sample carries a few hundred thousand distinct CDR3 sequences, 25% of them seen once, and the ten largest clones take 0.7% to 0.9%. Sequencing was done on a sample of naive CD8+ T cells from blood, with Jurkat cell RNA spiked in. Receptors were obtained from a human donor in good health. Some libraries in this study had Jurkat cell RNA spiked in. The CDR3 runs from the conserved cysteine through the conserved F or W. A D gene is named only where the DNA matches it firmly. Clone size is shown for a subset of rows, as once, few, many or a class of expanded clone.

clone_size | d_call | j_call | v_call | cdr3_aa | cdr3_nt
few | TRBD2 | TRBJ2-3 | TRBV29-1 | CSVEPLGGGVTDTQYF | TGCAGCGTTGAACCCCTCGGGGGGGGTGTCACAGATACGCAGTATTTT
many | TRBD2 | TRBJ2-7 | TRBV12-5 | CASGLAGAGYF | TGTGCTAGTGGTTTAGCGGGAGCGGGGTACTTC
once | . | TRBJ2-7 | TRBV7-6 | CASSSEYEQYF | TGTGCCAGCAGCTCCGAATACGAGCAGTACTTC
. | . | TRBJ1-1 | TRBV27 | CASSPKWDRGDGNTEAFF | TGTGCCAGCAGTCCCAAGTGGGACCGGGGGGATGGAAACACTGAAGCTTTCTTT
. | . | TRBJ2-7 | TRBV19 | CASSSDLGYEQYF | TGTGCCAGTAGTAGCGACCTCGGCTACGAGCAGTACTTC
few | . | TRBJ1-5 | TRBV3-1 | CASSQGGHHQPQHF | TGTGCCAGCAGTCAGGGAGGACACCATCAGCCCCAGCATTTC
few | TRBD1 | TRBJ2-3 | TRBV29-1 | CSVSPTGAGTDTQYF | TGCAGCGTGTCCCCGACAGGGGCCGGCACAGATACGCAGTATTTT
few | TRBD2 | TRBJ2-5 | TRBV5-8 | CASSFTGTSYQETQYF | TGTGCCAGCAGCTTCACCGGGACTAGCTACCAAGAGACCCAGTACTTC
. | . | TRBJ2-1 | TRBV9 | CASSTSRRNEQFF | TGTGCCAGCAGCACCTCCCGTCGAAATGAGCAGTTCTTC
. | TRBD2 | TRBJ2-7 | TRBV27 | CASSPLGGSNEQYF | TGTGCCAGCAGCCCCCTGGGAGGGAGTAACGAGCAGTACTTC
. | TRBD2 | TRBJ2-1 | TRBV20-1 | CSARAGTSGGVLSSYNEQFF | TGCAGTGCTAGAGCCGGGACTAGCGGGGGGGTTCTAAGCTCCTACAATGAGCAGTTCTTC
. | . | TRBJ2-1 | TRBV12-3/TRBV12-4 | CASSPGPGQFF | TGTGCCAGCAGTCCCGGCCCCGGGCAGTTCTTC
. | . | TRBJ2-2 | TRBV12-3/TRBV12-4 | CASSASGHSTGELFF | TGTGCCAGCAGTGCCTCGGGGCATTCCACCGGGGAGCTGTTTTTT
many | . | TRBJ2-5 | TRBV29-1 | CSVEDLETQYF | TGCAGCGTTGAAGATTTAGAGACCCAGTACTTC
. | . | TRBJ2-2 | TRBV28 | CASSLGGITGELFF | TGTGCCAGCAGTTTAGGAGGGATCACCGGGGAGCTGTTTTTT
. | . | TRBJ2-2 | TRBV6-6 | CASRQLDSGVSAGELFF | TGTGCCAGCAGACAGCTGGACAGCGGTGTATCAGCCGGGGAGCTGTTTTTT
few | TRBD1 | TRBJ2-1 | TRBV6-5 | CASSDIRGQVSYNEQFF | TGTGCCAGCAGTGATATCCGTGGACAGGTTTCATACAATGAGCAGTTCTTC
many | TRBD2 | TRBJ2-7 | TRBV29-1 | CSVPGTSGGVYEQYF | TGCAGCGTGCCCGGGACTAGCGGGGGGGTATACGAGCAGTACTTC
many | . | TRBJ1-1 | TRBV6-5 | CASSQDSPYTEAFF | TGTGCCAGCAGTCAGGACAGCCCTTACACTGAAGCTTTCTTT
. | TRBD2 | TRBJ2-3 | TRBV27 | CASRPEASGSRTDTQYF | TGTGCCAGCAGACCCGAAGCTAGCGGGAGTAGGACAGATACGCAGTATTTT
few | TRBD2 | TRBJ2-3 | TRBV24-1 | CATSASRLAGVGTDTQYF | TGTGCCACCAGTGCCTCCCGGCTAGCGGGAGTAGGGACAGATACGCAGTATTTT